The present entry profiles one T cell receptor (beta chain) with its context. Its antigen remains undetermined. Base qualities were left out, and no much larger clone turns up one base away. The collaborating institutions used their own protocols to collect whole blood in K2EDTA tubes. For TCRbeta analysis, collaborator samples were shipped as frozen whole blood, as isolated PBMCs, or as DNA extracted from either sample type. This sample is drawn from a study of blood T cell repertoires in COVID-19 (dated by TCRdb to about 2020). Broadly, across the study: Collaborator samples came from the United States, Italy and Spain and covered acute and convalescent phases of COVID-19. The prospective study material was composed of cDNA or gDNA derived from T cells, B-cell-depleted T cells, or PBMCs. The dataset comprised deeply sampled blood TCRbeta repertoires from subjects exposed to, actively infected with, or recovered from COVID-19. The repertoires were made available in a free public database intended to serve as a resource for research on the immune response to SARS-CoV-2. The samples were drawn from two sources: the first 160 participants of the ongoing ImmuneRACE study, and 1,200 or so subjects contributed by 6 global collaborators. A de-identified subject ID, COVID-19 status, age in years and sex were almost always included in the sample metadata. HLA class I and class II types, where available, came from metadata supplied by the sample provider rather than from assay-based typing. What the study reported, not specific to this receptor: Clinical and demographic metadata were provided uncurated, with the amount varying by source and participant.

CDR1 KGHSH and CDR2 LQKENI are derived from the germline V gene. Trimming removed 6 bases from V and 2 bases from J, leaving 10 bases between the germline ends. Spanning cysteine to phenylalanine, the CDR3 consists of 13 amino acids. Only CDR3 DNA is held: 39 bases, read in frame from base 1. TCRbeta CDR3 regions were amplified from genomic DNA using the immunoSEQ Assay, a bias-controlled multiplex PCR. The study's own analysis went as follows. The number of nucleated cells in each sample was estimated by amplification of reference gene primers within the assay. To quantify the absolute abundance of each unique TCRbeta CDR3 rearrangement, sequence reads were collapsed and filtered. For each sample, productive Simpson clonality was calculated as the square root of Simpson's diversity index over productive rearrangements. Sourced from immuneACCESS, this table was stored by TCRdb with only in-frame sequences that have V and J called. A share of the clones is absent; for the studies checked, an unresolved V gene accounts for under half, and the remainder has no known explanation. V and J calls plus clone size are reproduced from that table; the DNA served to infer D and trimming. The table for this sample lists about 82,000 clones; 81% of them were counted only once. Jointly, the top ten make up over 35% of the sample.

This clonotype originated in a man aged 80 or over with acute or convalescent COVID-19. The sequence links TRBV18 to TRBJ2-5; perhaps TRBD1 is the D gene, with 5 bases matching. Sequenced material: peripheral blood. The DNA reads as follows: TGTGCCAGCTCCCACCGACAGCAAGAGACCCAGTACTTC. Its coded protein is CASSHRQQETQYF.